Presented here are 21 T cell receptor beta chains from one specimen sequenced in a study of blood T cell repertoires in COVID-19. Some clones are missing from TCRdb's copy, which holds only in-frame ones; the method was immunoSEQ multiplex PCR. The table shows around 480,000 clones, with 87% occurring only once. Sequencing input: PBMCs or T cells enriched from blood (not recorded which). The receptors were sampled from a woman between 18 and 29 years old who had recovered from COVID-19.

The chain joins TRBV4-1 to TRBJ1-3, with D perhaps matching TRBD1 (5 bases). Germline CDR1 and CDR2: MGHRA and YSYEKL. The length of the CDR3 is 16 residues. Trimming pared 7 bases from V and 4 bases from J, leaving 20 bases between. The CDR3 region is CASNSRIGGSGNTIYF. CDR3 in DNA: TGCGCCAGCAACTCCCGAATCGGGGGATCCGGAAACACCATATATTTT.

The V gene is TRBV24-1, the J gene TRBJ1-1; TRBD1 might be the D (6 bases). This CDR3 is built from 15 residues. CDR1 and CDR2 (germline): KGHDR, SFDVKD. V dropped 10 bases and J dropped 5 bases, with 22 bases sitting between them. The chain's CDR3 is CATSQGQYPGTEAFF. CDR3 DNA: TGTGCCACTAGCCAAGGACAGTACCCGGGGACTGAAGCTTTCTTT.

The rearrangement joins TRBV3-1 (or the pseudogene TRBV3-2) to TRBJ2-7; possibly TRBD2 for D (6 bases). Germline V gives CDR1 LGHDT, CDR2 YNNKEL (reference sequence). This CDR3 is 14 amino acids long. V was cut by 2 bases and J by 9 bases, with 17 bases left in between. The CDR3 nucleotides read TGTGCCAGCAGCCAAAACGCCGGGGGAGGTGGGCAGTACTTC. This sequence encodes CASSQNAGGGGQYF.

The chain couples TRBV9 to TRBJ2-2, with D unresolved. Trimming pared 0 bases from V and 6 bases from J, leaving 9 bases between. Germline V gene data show CDR1 as SGDLS and CDR2 as YYNGEE. The length of the CDR3 is 14 residues. The CDR3 DNA reads TGTGCCAGCAGCGTAGGAGGTTTGGCCGGGGAGCTGTTTTTT. Its translation: CASSVGGLAGELFF.

V is TRBV9 and J is TRBJ1-4; no firm D call. This CDR3 spans 15 amino acids. CDR1 is SGDLS and CDR2 is YYNGEE in the germline V gene. V lost 2 bases and J 2 bases, leaving 10 bases between the germline ends. The CDR3 sequence: CASSVSGSTNEKLFF. CDR3 nucleotide sequence: TGTGCCAGCAGCGTTAGTGGTAGCACTAATGAAAAACTGTTTTTT.

Note on this clone: Within the sample, other DNA sequences also encode this same CDR3. J is TRBJ2-1 and V is TRBV5-1; TRBD2 matches 7 bases. This CDR3 has 16 amino acids. CDR1 is SGHRS, CDR2 YFSETQ, per germline. V gave up 0 bases and J gave up 0 bases; unmatched junction bases: 3. CDR3 DNA sequence: TGCGCCAGCAGCTTGGGGGGCGGGAGCTCCTACAATGAGCAGTTCTTC. This translates into CASSLGGGSSYNEQFF.

The chain links TRBV4-1 to TRBJ2-5; 12 bases fit TRBD2. V shed 3 bases, J shed 8 bases, and the junction held 7 bases outside the gene matches. Germline V CDR1 and CDR2: MGHRA, YSYEKL. The CDR3 spans 15 residues. The CDR3 sequence: CASSHLAGGDVTQYF. CDR3 bases: TGCGCCAGCAGCCATCTAGCGGGGGGGGATGTTACCCAGTACTTC.

The chain couples TRBV5-4 to TRBJ1-2; D perhaps matches TRBD1 (5 bases). Germline V lookup: CDR1 SGHNT, CDR2 YYREEE (reference sequence). The CDR3 is made up of 14 amino acids. V shed 4 bases and J shed 2 bases, with 12 bases lying between them. The CDR3 coding sequence is TGTGCCAGCAGCCAGCCATGGGGCAACTATGGCTACACCTTC. It translates to CASSQPWGNYGYTF.

The chain employs TRBV5-1 and TRBJ1-6, with D hard to call. V was trimmed by 4 bases and J by 0 bases, leaving 8 bases between them. Germline V gives CDR1 SGHRS, CDR2 YFSETQ. This CDR3 is built from 15 residues. In nucleotides, the CDR3 is TGCGCCAGCAGCCCGGAGGGCTCCTATAATTCACCCCTCCACTTT. Its translation is CASSPEGSYNSPLHF.

With regard to this clone: One end of the junction does not line up with germline, which may come from a read error. This chain connects TRBV3-1 (or the pseudogene TRBV3-2) to TRBJ1-2, with 8 bases lining up with TRBD1. Looked up from germline, CDR1 is LGHDT and CDR2 is YNNKEL (reference sequence). The CDR3 is made up of 12 amino acids. DNA of the CDR3: TGTGCCAGCAGCCTAGGACAGGGTCCGGAGAGCTTC. This encodes CASSLGQGPESF.

The chain carries TRBV6-5 and TRBJ2-1, with TRBD2 identical over 7 bases. The CDR3 consists of 15 residues. The V gene end was trimmed by 4 bases and the J gene end by 0 bases; junction bases not matched to a gene: 3. Germline CDR1 and CDR2: MNHEY and SVGAGI. The CDR3 here is CASSSRGSSYNEQFF. The CDR3 region has the DNA TGTGCCAGCAGTTCGCGGGGGAGCTCCTACAATGAGCAGTTCTTC.

This clone was detected only a few times. The chain couples TRBV4-2 to TRBJ2-3, with 7 bases that match TRBD1. The CDR3 length is 17 residues. In germline, CDR1 is LGHNA, CDR2 YNFKEQ. The trim removed 0 bases at V and 5 bases at J, leaving 11 bases unmatched. The CDR3 nucleotides read TGTGCCAGCAGCCAAGATCTTGAGACAGGGTATGGAGATACGCAGTATTTT. Translating gives CASSQDLETGYGDTQYF.

The J gene is TRBJ2-1, the V gene TRBV3-1 (or the pseudogene TRBV3-2), with 14 bases aligning to TRBD2. This CDR3 is 16 amino acids long. V trimming: 6 bases; J trimming: 7 bases; junction bases outside the gene matches: 8. Per the germline V gene, CDR1 is LGHDT and CDR2 is YNNKEL (reference sequence). The CDR3 DNA sequence: TGTGCCAGCAGTCACCCGACTAGCGGGGGGGCGAATGAGCAGTTCTTC. Translated, it gives CASSHPTSGGANEQFF.

This chain connects TRBV7-5 to TRBJ2-7; the D call of TRBD2 is as the table states it, not checked on the DNA. TRBV7-5 is an annotated pseudogene. The CDR3 consists of 17 residues. CDR3 amino acids: CARKARRGAILSYEQYF. The DNA for the CDR3 is TGTGCCAGAAAGGCGAGGCGGGGGGCCATACTCTCCTACGAGCAGTACTTC.

V usage is TRBV10-2 and J usage is TRBJ2-7; TRBD2 matches at 8 bases. Per germline, CDR1 WSHSY and CDR2 SAAADI. V shed 10 bases, J shed 0 bases, and the junction held 8 bases outside the gene matches. The CDR3 spans 14 residues. In DNA form, the CDR3 reads TGCGCCACCTTAGCGGGGCCTTTCTCCTACGAGCAGTACTTC. Amino acid sequence: CATLAGPFSYEQYF.

The chain is built from TRBV18 and TRBJ1-1, with D tentatively TRBD1 (5 bases). Germline CDR1 reads KGHSH; CDR2 reads LQKENI. This CDR3 is built from 12 residues. V lost 2 bases and J 11 bases, leaving 12 bases between the germline ends. CDR3 nucleotides: TGTGCCAGCTCACCAACCAGGGAAGGGGCTTTCTTT. It specifies CASSPTREGAFF.

This clone was detected only once. J is TRBJ2-3 and V is TRBV5-4, with D possibly being TRBD1 (6 bases). Germline loops: CDR1 SGHNT, CDR2 YYREEE (reference sequence). Between the trimmed V and J ends, which lost 4 bases and 6 bases, there was a span of 15 bases. The CDR3 has 14 amino acids. The CDR3: CASSLTGYRDTQYF. In DNA form, the CDR3 reads TGTGCCAGCAGCCTGACAGGTTATAGGGATACGCAGTATTTT.

The rearrangement uses TRBV7-9 and TRBJ1-1; TRBD1 agrees at 7 bases. V lost 2 bases, J lost 4 bases, and 13 bases stayed unmatched. The CDR3 extends over 17 amino acids. Germline CDR1 is SEHNR and CDR2 is FQNEAQ (reference sequence). The chain's CDR3 is CASSLNPQRAGGTEAFF. The CDR3 nucleotides are TGTGCCAGCAGCTTAAACCCCCAAAGGGCAGGGGGCACTGAAGCTTTCTTT.

The chain is built from TRBV30 and TRBJ1-6, with D unresolved. The germline V gene has CDR1 GTSNPN and CDR2 SVGIG (reference sequence). The CDR3 sequence is 14 residues long. The V and J ends lost 1 base and 5 bases respectively, with 9 bases between them. In DNA, the CDR3 is TGTGCCTGGAGTGGGGGAGCAAATAATTCACCCCTCCACTTT. This sequence encodes CAWSGGANNSPLHF.

This sequence joins TRBV18 and TRBJ2-3; the match to TRBD2 covers 8 bases. Looked up from germline, CDR1 is KGHSH and CDR2 is LQKENI. The CDR3 loop spans 17 amino acids. Trimming removed 0 bases from V and 1 base from J; junction bases left unmatched: 6. The CDR3 loop reads CASSPPSAGGGTDTQYF. For the CDR3, the DNA is TGTGCCAGCTCACCACCTAGTGCGGGGGGCGGCACAGATACGCAGTATTTT.

The chain links TRBV30 to TRBJ1-2, with 7 bases lining up with TRBD1. In germline, CDR1 is GTSNPN, CDR2 SVGIG (reference sequence). V shed 3 bases and J 4 bases; nucleotides not matched to a gene: 8. This CDR3 region has 14 residues. CDR3 sequence reads: CAWRESRDSYGYTF. The CDR3 DNA reads as TGTGCCTGGAGGGAATCTAGGGACAGCTATGGCTACACCTTC.